The clone carrying this T cell receptor beta chain was detected once. Its matching antigen is unknown. This entry comes from a study of vaccination effects on CD4 cells after COVID-19. Study as a whole: Vaccination of participants consisted of two doses of either the BNT162b2 or mRNA-1273 vaccine. Notes on the study in general: In the study, convalescent patients were few, and early post-infection timepoints were absent. Substantial clonal contraction characterized both infection- and vaccine-induced clones late after vaccination.

The repertoire was sequenced with immunoSEQ multiplex PCR; TCRdb's copy has only in-frame clones and lacks some. Here the sample spans tens of thousands of clones, approximately 74% being singletons. J gave up 2 bases and V 5 bases, and 4 bases lay outside the gene matches. The germline CDR1 and CDR2 sequences are LNHDA and SQIVND (reference sequence). This CDR3 is 15 amino acids long. The ViraFEST assay expanded antigen-specific CD4+ T cells with viral peptide pools before sequencing. A roughly ten-day culture period preceded the isolation of CD4+ T cells. Roughly 1.8 million PBMC per well received about 10 IU/ml IL-2 and 8 to 10 ug/ml peptides in culture.

The material was CD4+ T cells from PBMCs cultured with HCoV-229E spike peptides, obtained before COVID-19 vaccination. The clonotype comes from a human donor who received a COVID-19 vaccine. The genes are TRBV19 and TRBJ2-5; TRBD2 agrees at 11 bases. The CDR3 DNA is TGTGCCAGTAGTGGTAGCGGGGGGGGTCAAGAGACCCAGTACTTC. Protein: CASSGSGGGQETQYF.